This entry is about one T cell receptor (beta chain). The specificity of this receptor is unknown. No base qualities exist here, and no much larger clone lies one base off it. The immunoSEQ Assay, a bias-controlled multiplex PCR, was used to amplify TCRbeta CDR3 regions from genomic DNA. In the original analysis: Nucleated cell counts per sample were estimated from amplification of reference gene primers within the assay. Sequence reads were collapsed and filtered to measure the absolute abundance of every unique TCRbeta CDR3 rearrangement. Productive Simpson clonality was computed per sample as the square root of Simpson's diversity index over productive rearrangements. TCRdb took this table from immuneACCESS and kept in-frame rearrangements with V and J called. Such tables lack part of the clones; where checked against another copy, unresolved V genes explain under half of the gap, and the rest is unexplained. V, J and clone size are taken as reported in that table, and D and trimming were inferred from the DNA itself. Here the sample has some 400,000 clones; roughly 86% occur a single time. In total, the top ten clones hold 1.3% of the sample.

This sample stems from a study of blood T cell repertoires in COVID-19 (TCRdb year 2020). About the investigation overall: Collaborator samples came from the United States, Italy and Spain and covered acute and convalescent phases of COVID-19. Where available, HLA class I and class II types were taken from metadata supplied by the sample provider and were not determined by assay-based typing. A freely available public database, intended as a resource for researchers studying the immune response to SARS-CoV-2, is where the repertoires were released. A de-identified subject ID, COVID-19 status, age in years and sex were almost always included in the sample metadata. The dataset comprised deeply sampled blood TCRbeta repertoires from subjects exposed to, actively infected with, or recovered from COVID-19. The samples were drawn from the first 160 participants of the ongoing ImmuneRACE study and from some 1,300 subjects provided by 6 global collaborators. The prospective study material was composed of cDNA or gDNA derived from T cells, B-cell-depleted T cells, or PBMCs.

General findings and caveats noted by the study authors: The quantity of clinical and demographic metadata differed by source and by participant and was supplied without curation.

Participants in the prospective study were enrolled through a virtual design, were aged 18 to 89 years, and lived in fewer than 30 United States geographic areas. In the prospective study, participants were assigned to cohorts based on the clinical history participants reported in a screening survey and a study questionnaire. For ImmuneRACE Cohort 3, a participant was defined as recovered based on two consecutive negative NP/OP PCR tests, clearance by a healthcare professional, or resolution of symptoms. In the prospective study, mobile phlebotomists collected whole blood, serum and a nasopharyngeal or oropharyngeal swab from each participant. Participants in the prospective study had the option to provide additional blood draws and questionnaires over a roughly 2-month period. Blood samples from the prospective study were shipped frozen or at room temperature prior to DNA extraction. Between the V and J ends, shortened by 10 bases and 6 bases respectively, the junction contains 25 bases. CDR3 length: 16 amino acids, cysteine to phenylalanine. Only the CDR3 DNA is retained, 48 bases long and in frame from the first base. Via the germline V gene, CDR1 is SGDLS and CDR2 YYNGEE.

Sequencing was performed on PBMCs or T cells enriched from blood (not recorded which). The sequence is built from TRBV9 and TRBJ2-2; the D gene is perhaps TRBD1, from 6 matching bases. This sequence was found in a man aged 25-45 years who had recovered from COVID-19. This receptor has the CDR3 CASGPGVGAGAGELFF. The nucleotide sequence reads TGTGCCTCTGGGCCAGGTGTGGGGGCCGGGGCCGGGGAGCTGTTTTTT. The variable domain in full, with residues beyond the CDR3 obtained from the reference TRBV9 and TRBJ2-2 genes, is DSGVTQTPKHLITATGQRVTLRCSPRSGDLSVYWYQQSLDQGLQFLIQYYNGEERAKGNILERFSAQQFPDLHSELNLSSLELGDSALYFCASGPGVGAGAGELFFGEGSRLTVL.